The 12 T cell receptor beta chains presented below share a single source sample, sequenced in a study of T cell changes during pregnancy in multiple sclerosis. Method: immunoSEQ multiplex PCR; TCRdb's copy keeps in-frame clones and lacks some. This table holds under 70,000 clones, around 93% found once. Sequencing used CD4+ T cells from peripheral blood mononuclear cells, obtained in the first trimester of pregnancy. These receptors were obtained from a female donor with multiple sclerosis, enrolled in a pregnancy study.

By sample fraction, this clone is medium-sized. This chain joins TRBV18 and TRBJ1-1, with D perhaps matching TRBD1 (5 bases). V lost 3 bases to trimming and J lost 0 bases, with 8 bases between them. Germline assignment: CDR1 KGHSH and CDR2 LQKENI. This CDR3 comprises 14 residues. The CDR3 region is CASSPTELNTEAFF. The CDR3 nucleotides read TGTGCCAGCTCACCGACAGAGCTGAACACTGAAGCTTTCTTT.

V gene TRBV9 combines with J gene TRBJ2-1; TRBD2 aligns across 13 bases. Germline CDR1 SGDLS, CDR2 YYNGEE. The CDR3 loop spans 18 amino acids. With V trimmed by 3 bases and J by 0 bases, 6 bases remained unmatched. The CDR3 DNA is TGTGCCAGCAGCGGGACTAGCGGGGGCCTGAGCTCCTACAATGAGCAGTTCTTC. Translation gives CASSGTSGGLSSYNEQFF.

V gene TRBV21-1 combines with J gene TRBJ1-5; the D segment call TRBD1 is taken from the table without a DNA check. TRBV21-1 is termed a pseudogene. CDR3 length: 22 amino acids. The CDR3 here is CASSKKKGTGTGGASSNQPQHF. The CDR3 nucleotides are TGTGCCAGCAGCAAAAAAAAAGGAACCGGGACAGGGGGCGCCTCGAGCAATCAGCCCCAGCATTTT.

This clone was counted once. The chain links TRBV27 to TRBJ2-7; TRBD1 might be the D (6 bases). The germline CDR1 and CDR2 sequences are MNHEY and SMNVEV (reference sequence). This CDR3 region has 14 residues. V was pared by 4 bases and J by 5 bases, with 15 bases between. In nucleotides, the CDR3 is TGTGCCAGCAGTTCGCCGTACAGGGAGAACGAGCAGTACTTC. Its translation is CASSSPYRENEQYF.

The chain carries TRBV6-5 and TRBJ1-5; the D gene is possibly TRBD1 (5 bases). Trimming stripped 5 bases from V and 1 base from J, with 12 bases between. Germline values: CDR1 MNHEY, CDR2 SVGAGI. CDR3 length: 15 residues. The CDR3 sequence is CASSKEGSSNQPQHF. For the CDR3, the DNA is TGTGCCAGCAGTAAGGAGGGGTCGAGCAATCAGCCCCAGCATTTT.

This rearrangement joins TRBV7-9 to TRBJ2-3, with 8 bases matching TRBD2. With 6 bases clipped from V and 5 bases from J, the junction kept 7 bases outside the gene matches. The germline CDR1 and CDR2 sequences are SEHNR and FQNEAQ (reference sequence). This CDR3 comprises 14 residues. For the CDR3, the DNA is TGTGCCAGCAGAAAACCGGGGGGGGAAGATACGCAGTATTTT. Amino acid sequence: CASRKPGGEDTQYF. Full variable domain (missing parts from reference TRBV7-9 and TRBJ2-3): DTGVSQNPRHKITKRGQNVTFRCDPISEHNRLYWYRQTLGQGPEFLTYFQNEAQLEKSRLLSDRFSAERPKGSFSTLEIQRTEQGDSAMYLCASRKPGGEDTQYFGPGTRLTVL.

The genes are TRBV30 and TRBJ1-2; 8 nucleotides line up with TRBD1. V lost 3 bases and J lost 1; bases outside the gene matches: 7. The CDR3 runs 15 residues. Germline values: CDR1 GTSNPN, CDR2 SVGIG (reference sequence). CDR3 nucleotide sequence: TGTGCCTGGAGGGATCGGGACAGGAATAACTATGGCTACACCTTC. It is translated as CAWRDRDRNNYGYTF.

The genes are TRBV7-2 and TRBJ1-2; no firm D call. Looked up from germline, CDR1 is SGHTA and CDR2 is FQGNSA. The CDR3 is 13 amino acids. Trimming stripped 1 base from V and 4 bases from J, with 7 bases between. CDR3 sequence (DNA): TGTGCCAGCAGCTTAGGGACTCTCTATGGCTACACCTTC. It specifies CASSLGTLYGYTF.

V gene TRBV7-6 combines with J gene TRBJ2-3; 8 bases map to TRBD2. The V segment lost 5 bases and the J segment 0 bases; nucleotides outside the gene matches: 7. Germline CDR1 is SGHVS and CDR2 is FNYEAQ. The CDR3 covers 16 residues. This chain's CDR3 is CASSPVAGTSTDTQYF. The CDR3, as DNA: TGTGCCAGCAGCCCCGTAGCGGGAACTAGCACAGATACGCAGTATTTT.

This chain links TRBV4-3 with TRBJ1-4; D remains ambiguous. The CDR3 length is 14 residues. Trimming removed 1 base at V and 1 base at J, with 4 bases between. The V gene's germline CDR1 is LGHNA and CDR2 YSLEER. CDR3 sequence (DNA): TGCGCCAGCAGCCAAGGGAGAACTAATGAAAAACTGTTTTTT. It encodes CASSQGRTNEKLFF.

This sequence joins TRBV7-2 and TRBJ1-2, with TRBD1 as a possible D gene (5 bases). The CDR3 spans 13 residues. Germline CDR1 reads SGHTA; CDR2 reads FQGNSA. Trimming removed 4 bases at V and 4 bases at J, with 10 bases between. The CDR3 here is CASSSIQVYGYTF. CDR3 coding DNA: TGTGCCAGCAGCTCGATACAGGTCTATGGCTACACCTTC.

As DNA, the CDR3 is TGTGCCAGCAGCTTGGGGGACAGTCACACTGAAGCTTTCTTT. This sequence encodes CASSLGDSHTEAFF. V and J are TRBV5-5 and TRBJ1-1; TRBD1 aligns across 7 bases. From germline, CDR1 is SGHKS and CDR2 YYEKEE (reference sequence). Germline trimming cut 0 bases from V and 3 bases from J; bases unmatched to any gene: 2. CDR3 length: 14 residues.